This T cell receptor beta chain was documented in a study of T cells in Graves' hyperthyroidism and ophthalmopathy (dated by TCRdb to between 2018 and 2021). Background on the whole study: A discovery cohort of 95 to 100 patients, roughly 43 with Graves' ophthalmopathy and fewer than 65 with stable Graves' hyperthyroidism, was used to find distinguishing TCR V-J signatures. Prospective prediction of ophthalmopathy was tested in an independent validation cohort consisting of fewer than 20 hyperthyroidism patients and 17 patients who later progressed to ophthalmopathy. The 100 discovery patients were divided at random into training and test sets in a 7:3 ratio. In six Graves' hyperthyroidism patients, the study also compared T-cell repertoires from thyroid tissue with T-cell repertoires from blood. After sampling, hyperthyroidism patients received methimazole starting at 30 mg daily, and ophthalmopathy patients received high-dose intravenous methylprednisolone. The paper reports TCR Vbeta CDR3 sequencing of over 130 peripheral blood samples: 40 to 45 ophthalmopathy, about 75 hyperthyroidism and approximately 17 progressor patients. Study-wide findings and limitations: In validation, progression to ophthalmopathy was predicted by the model with about 70% sensitivity and about 72% specificity, a median of around 6.5 months before onset. No statistical method was used to fix the sample size in advance, and group allocation was not hidden from the investigators. A model built on a 13 V-J signature distinguished ophthalmopathy from stable hyperthyroidism, reaching roughly 88% sensitivity and around 82% specificity in cross-validation and 80%/75% in testing. Most expanded thyroid clonotypes (frequency above 0.001) were also detected in blood, a finding suggesting that blood repertoires may reflect thyroid immune responses.

In the germline V gene, CDR1 corresponds to SNHLY and CDR2 to FYNNEI. V loses 6 bases, J loses 1 base, and the germline ends lie 12 bases apart. The CDR3, from cysteine to phenylalanine, totals 14 residues. The DNA shown is the 42-base CDR3, in frame from base 1. The TCR beta CDR3 regions were amplified from RNA transcripts. The TCR CDR3 was subjected to a first round of RT-PCR using the HTBI primer set and the Qiagen OneStep RT-PCR kit. A second multiplex PCR round built the libraries, followed by size selection and purification. Sequencing of the libraries was done on an Illumina HiSeq2000 using paired-end 100 bp reads. The study's own analysis went as follows. SOAPnuke was used to process the raw data, with reads discarded if the reads contained adapters or uncalled bases, had a mean Phred below 15, or lacked an exact constant-primer or identifier match. COPE v1.2.5 was used to merge the high-quality paired reads, and each unique nucleotide sequence was defined as a clonotype. MiTCR v1.1 was used to align the clonotypes against IMGT TRBV, TRBD and TRBJ reference segments. The analysis was restricted to V-J combinations with a frequency above 0.0001, which together covered 99% to 99.2% of the repertoires. A TCS score was defined as the ratio of F50 (clonal expansion) to E x V (chaos), with BLOSUM62-based TCRdist applied between CDR3 peptides within each V-J. Welch's t-statistics and random forest reduced 500 to 550 V-J features to around 14, which were used in a naive Bayes classifier (R e1071). The Morisita-Horn index was used to measure how similar the thyroid and blood repertoires were. TCRdb redid the processing of the public reads, applying fastp at Q25 and MiXCR, and retained in-frame beta chains. Every distinct CDR3 protein forms one entry, paired with its most common genes and DNA. The V and J calls reflect TCRdb's pipeline rather than the authors' work. A total of a few hundred thousand distinct CDR3 sequences appear in this sample, 35% to 50% of them only once. The top ten constitute approximately 44% of the sample.

Exclusion was applied to patients with uncontrolled infections, other autoimmune diseases, pregnancy or lactation. Clinical symptoms, serum thyroxine and TRAb, thyroid ultrasound, and orbital computed tomography formed the basis for the diagnoses. Trizol reagent was used to extract total RNA, and RNA quality was then checked on an Agilent 2100 Bioanalyzer. On this clonotype itself: This receptor's antigen is unknown. Within one base of it there is no much larger clone, and no base qualities were kept.

This sequence uses TRBV2 and TRBJ1-1; TRBD1 is perhaps the D gene, given 6 matching bases. Sequencing input: peripheral blood or thyroid tissue (not recorded which). This TCR was recovered from an adult woman with Graves' disease, either hyperthyroidism or ophthalmopathy (not recorded which). CDR3 protein: CASRGGRRNTEAFF. DNA sequence: TGTGCCAGCAGAGGGGGGCGTCGGAACACTGAAGCTTTCTTT.